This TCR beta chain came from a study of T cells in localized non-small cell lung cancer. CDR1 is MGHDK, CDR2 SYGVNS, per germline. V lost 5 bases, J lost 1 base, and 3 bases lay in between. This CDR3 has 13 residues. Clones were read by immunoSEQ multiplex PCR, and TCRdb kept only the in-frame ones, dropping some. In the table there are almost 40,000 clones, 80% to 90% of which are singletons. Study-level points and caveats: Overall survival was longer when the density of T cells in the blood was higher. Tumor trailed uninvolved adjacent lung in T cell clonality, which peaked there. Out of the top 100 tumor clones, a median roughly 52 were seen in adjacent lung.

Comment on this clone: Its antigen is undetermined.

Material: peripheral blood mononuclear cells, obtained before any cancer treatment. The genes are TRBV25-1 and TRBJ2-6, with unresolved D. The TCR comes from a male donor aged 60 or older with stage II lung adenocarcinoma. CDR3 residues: CASSPSGANVLTF. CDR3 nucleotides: TGTGCCAGCAGTCCTTCTGGGGCCAACGTCCTGACTTTC.